The sequence of this T cell receptor beta chain was determined in a study of Ad26.COV2.S vaccination and SARS-CoV-2 variants. Across the study: Ad26.COV2.S given intramuscularly, once or twice 56 days apart.

Using immunoSEQ multiplex PCR, the repertoire was profiled, and TCRdb retains in-frame clones only, with some absent. In the table there are 380,000 or so clones, 83% of which are singletons. The treatment denotes: 19 received Ad26.COV2.S at low or high dose, single or two shots; about 5 received placebo; per-sample allocation not given. On day 63 after the first injection, vaccine and placebo recipients gave samples. As regards this clone: The antigen is not known.

The V and J ends lost 3 bases and 5 bases, in that order; junction bases with no gene match: 5. The CDR3 length is 14 residues. From germline, CDR1 is MNHEY and CDR2 SMNVEV (reference sequence). Findings of the study overall: Recipients of vaccine and of placebo showed similar breadth of their non-spike TCR repertoires. Post-vaccination breadth of spike-specific CD8+ and CD4+ T cell responses was reportedly substantial.

This clonotype was sampled from a person aged 18 to 59 who received the Ad26.COV2.S COVID-19 vaccine or a placebo. The chain recombines TRBV27 with TRBJ2-7, with 9 bases fitting TRBD1. This sample comprised peripheral blood, obtained in a trial of Ad26.COV2.S vaccine versus placebo. CDR3 residues: CASSLGDRENEQYF. CDR3 nucleotide sequence: TGTGCCAGCAGTTTGGGGGACAGGGAGAACGAGCAGTACTTC.